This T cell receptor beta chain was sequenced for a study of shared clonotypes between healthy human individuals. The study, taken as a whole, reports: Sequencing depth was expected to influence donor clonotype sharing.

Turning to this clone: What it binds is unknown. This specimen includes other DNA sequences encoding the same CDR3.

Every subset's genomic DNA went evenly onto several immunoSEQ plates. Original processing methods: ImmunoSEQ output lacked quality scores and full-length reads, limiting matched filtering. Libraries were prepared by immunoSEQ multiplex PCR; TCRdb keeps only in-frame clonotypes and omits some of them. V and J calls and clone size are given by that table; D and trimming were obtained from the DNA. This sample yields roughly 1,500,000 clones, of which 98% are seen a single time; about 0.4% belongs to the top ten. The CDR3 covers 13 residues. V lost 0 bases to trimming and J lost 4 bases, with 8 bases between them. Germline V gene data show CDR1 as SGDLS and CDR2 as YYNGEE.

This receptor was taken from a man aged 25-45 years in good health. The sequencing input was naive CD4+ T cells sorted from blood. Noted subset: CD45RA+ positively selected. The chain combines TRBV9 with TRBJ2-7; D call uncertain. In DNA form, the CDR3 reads TGTGCCAGCAGCGTAGGGCTGTTGTACGAGCAGTACTTC. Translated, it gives CASSVGLLYEQYF.